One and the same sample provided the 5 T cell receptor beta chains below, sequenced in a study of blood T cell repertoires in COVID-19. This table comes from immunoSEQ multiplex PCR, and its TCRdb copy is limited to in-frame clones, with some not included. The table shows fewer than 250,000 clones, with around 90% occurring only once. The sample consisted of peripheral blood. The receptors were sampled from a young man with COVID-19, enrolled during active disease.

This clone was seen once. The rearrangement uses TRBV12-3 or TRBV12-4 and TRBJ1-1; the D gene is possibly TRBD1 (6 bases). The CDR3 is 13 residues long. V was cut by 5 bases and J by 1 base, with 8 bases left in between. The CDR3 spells CASSGQRNTEAFF. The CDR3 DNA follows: TGTGCCAGCAGTGGACAGCGGAACACTGAAGCTTTCTTT.

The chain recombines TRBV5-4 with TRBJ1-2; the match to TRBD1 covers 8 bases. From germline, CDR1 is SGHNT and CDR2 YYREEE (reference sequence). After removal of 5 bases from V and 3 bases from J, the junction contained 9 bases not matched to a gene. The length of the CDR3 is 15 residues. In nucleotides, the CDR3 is TGTGCCAGCAGGAGTACAGGGGGAGGAGACTATGGCTACACCTTC. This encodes CASRSTGGGDYGYTF.

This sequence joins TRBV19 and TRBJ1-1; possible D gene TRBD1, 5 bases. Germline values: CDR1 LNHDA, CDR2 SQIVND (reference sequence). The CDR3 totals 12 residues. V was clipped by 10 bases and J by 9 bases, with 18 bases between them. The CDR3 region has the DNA TGTGCCACCCTGTTGGGGGGGAGAAAAGCTTTCTTT. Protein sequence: CATLLGGRKAFF.

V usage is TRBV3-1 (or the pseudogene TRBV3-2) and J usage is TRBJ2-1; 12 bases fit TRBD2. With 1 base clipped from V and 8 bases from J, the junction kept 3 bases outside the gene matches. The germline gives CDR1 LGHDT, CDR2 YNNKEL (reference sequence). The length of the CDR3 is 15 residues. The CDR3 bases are TGTGCCAGCAGCCAAGGGGGACTAGCGGGCGATGAGCAGTTCTTC. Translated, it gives CASSQGGLAGDEQFF.

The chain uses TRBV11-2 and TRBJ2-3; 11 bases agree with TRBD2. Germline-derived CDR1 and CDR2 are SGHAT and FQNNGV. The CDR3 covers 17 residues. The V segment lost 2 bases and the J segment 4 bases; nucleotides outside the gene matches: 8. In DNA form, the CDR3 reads TGTGCCAGCAGCTTAAGGCGGGTAGCGGGGGGGTCAGATACGCAGTATTTT. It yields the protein CASSLRRVAGGSDTQYF.